One sample yielded the 14 T cell receptor beta chains listed below, sequenced in a study of CD4 and CD8 cells across lung adenocarcinoma regions. TCRdb re-derived calls from the PCR reads in MiXCR, one entry per CDR3 protein. Among thousands of distinct CDR3 sequences, 35% to 50% were seen once, and the ten largest hold about 95%. Sequencing used CD8+ T cells from the center of a lung tumor. The receptors stem from a male donor with lung adenocarcinoma. The CD4 and CD8 labels of this study may be unreliable.

This clonotype was recorded many times. The CDR3: CASSYLGRRGLTGELFF. CDR3 DNA: TGTGCCAGCAGTTATCTTGGCCGCAGGGGACTCACCGGGGAGCTGTTTTTT. The gene calls are TRBV6-5 and TRBJ2-2, with D tentatively TRBD1 or TRBD2 (6 bases each). Looked up from germline, CDR1 is MNHEY and CDR2 is SVGAGI. This CDR3 has 17 amino acids. The V gene lost 3 bases and the J gene lost 4 bases, with 18 bases spanning the gap.

CDR3 residues: CARGRGGRNPDTQYF. The CDR3 DNA follows: TGCGCCAGGGGACGGGGGGGGCGGAACCCAGATACGCAGTATTTT. The chain couples TRBV10-1 to TRBJ2-3, with 8 nucleotides matching TRBD2. This CDR3 has 15 amino acids. Germline V gene lookup returns CDR1 WNHNN and CDR2 SYGVQD (reference sequence). Trimming removed 9 bases from V and 4 bases from J; junction bases left unmatched: 12.

This chain uses TRBV6-5 with TRBJ2-3, with 9 bases identical to TRBD2. Trimming removed 4 bases from V and 6 bases from J; junction bases left unmatched: 8. CDR1 and CDR2 (germline): MNHEY, SVGAGI. The CDR3 runs to 15 residues. CDR3 residues: CASSLRGGAPDTQYF. In DNA, the CDR3 is TGTGCCAGCAGTTTGCGCGGGGGGGCCCCGGATACGCAGTATTTT.

Many counts were recorded for this clonotype. This chain links TRBV9 with TRBJ2-1; D is uncertain. This CDR3 is built from 13 residues. Germline assignment: CDR1 SGDLS and CDR2 YYNGEE. Trimming cost V 1 base and J 4 bases, with 6 bases left between them. CDR3: CASSVNSYNEQFF. The CDR3 DNA follows: TGTGCCAGCAGCGTAAACAGTTACAATGAGCAGTTCTTC.

This clonotype appeared many times. The chain recombines TRBV4-2 with TRBJ2-2; TRBD2 matches at 7 bases. Germline CDR1 LGHNA, CDR2 YNFKEQ. The CDR3 has 15 amino acids. The V segment lost 4 bases and the J segment 6 bases; nucleotides outside the gene matches: 8. CDR3 loop: CASSPGSGTAGELFF. The CDR3, as DNA: TGTGCCAGCAGCCCCGGAAGCGGGACGGCCGGGGAGCTGTTTTTT.

By frequency in the sample, this clonotype is medium-sized. The rearrangement links TRBV6-1 to TRBJ1-5, with a possible D match to TRBD1 (5 bases). The CDR3 totals 15 residues. V lost 4 bases and J lost 3, with 13 bases in between. Germline values: CDR1 MNHNS, CDR2 SASEGT. This CDR3 reads CASSGPRDFNQPQHF. The DNA of the CDR3 is TGTGCCAGCAGTGGGCCCAGGGATTTCAATCAGCCCCAGCATTTT.

This clonotype was seen once. The chain recombines TRBV7-3 with TRBJ2-5; 9 nucleotides align to TRBD2. The tail of the sequence fits TRBJ2-7 better, so the J call may be wrong. The CDR3 extends over 13 amino acids. The germline CDR1 and CDR2 sequences are SGHTA and FQGTGA. The CDR3 reads CASSARLADEQYF. CDR3 coding DNA: TGTGCCAGCAGCGCTAGACTAGCGGACGAGCAGTACTTC.

Concerning this clonotype: The germline gene is not matched at one end of the junction; a read error may be the cause. This chain uses TRBV27 with TRBJ2-1, with TRBD1 as a possible D gene (6 bases). Germline CDR1 and CDR2: MNHEY and SMNVEV (reference sequence). The CDR3 has 15 residues. The CDR3 here is CANSLSRDTYNEQFF. DNA of the CDR3: TGTGCCAACAGTTTATCGAGGGACACATACAATGAGCAGTTCTTC.

The chain couples TRBV6-6 to TRBJ2-1; D uncertain. The CDR3 consists of 12 residues. Germline V gene lookup returns CDR1 MNHNY and CDR2 SVGAGI (reference sequence). Trimming cost V 8 bases and J 1 base, with 6 bases left between them. The CDR3 sequence is CASVASYNEQFF. CDR3 nucleotides: TGTGCCAGCGTGGCGTCCTACAATGAGCAGTTCTTC.

This clonotype was picked up many times. This clone may be a read error of a much larger clone one base away. The chain uses TRBV27 and TRBJ2-1, with D unclear. CDR3 length: 14 residues. CDR1 is MNHEY, CDR2 SMNVEV, per germline (reference sequence). The V end lost 2 bases, the J end lost 13 bases, and 18 bases lay between the germline ends. DNA for the CDR3: TGTGCCAGCAGTTTAACCCCCTCCGCGGAGACCCAGTTCTTC. Its translation is CASSLTPSAETQFF.

The rearrangement joins TRBV12-3 or TRBV12-4 to TRBJ2-6; D remains unclear. The CDR3 contains 15 residues. V was pared by 7 bases and J by 3 bases, with 13 bases between. The DNA of the CDR3 is TGTGCCAGCACCCTTCACGCACGTGGGGCCAACGTCCTGACTTTC. This encodes CASTLHARGANVLTF.

The rearrangement joins TRBV7-2 to TRBJ2-3; D ambiguous. The V end lost 11 bases, the J end lost 0 bases, and 12 bases lay between the germline ends. Germline V gene lookup returns CDR1 SGHTA and CDR2 FQGNSA. The CDR3 loop spans 13 amino acids. The CDR3 loop reads CAARTSSTDTQYF. CDR3 nucleotides: TGTGCCGCTCGCACTTCTAGCACAGATACGCAGTATTTT.

The chain joins TRBV7-2 to TRBJ2-3, with D possibly matching TRBD2 (6 bases). The length of the CDR3 is 15 residues. Between the trimmed V and J ends, which lost 5 bases and 0 bases, there was a span of 12 bases. Germline V gene lookup returns CDR1 SGHTA and CDR2 FQGNSA. DNA for the CDR3: TGTGCCAGCAGCCCGACGGACTATAGCACAGATACGCAGTATTTT. As protein: CASSPTDYSTDTQYF.

This clonotype came up a few times. This chain connects TRBV23-1 to TRBJ2-1, with TRBD2 matching over 10 bases. TRBV23-1 qualifies as an ORF whose function is uncertain. Trimming took 3 bases from V and 0 from J; bases not matched to a gene: 14. The CDR3 loop spans 20 amino acids. The CDR3 DNA reads as TGCGCCAGCAGTCAGTCAACTAGGCTAGCGGGGGTGAGCTCCTACAATGAGCAGTTCTTC. Protein product: CASSQSTRLAGVSSYNEQFF.